This T cell receptor beta chain was recorded in a study of blood T cell repertoires in COVID-19. Whole-study context: Specimens from acute and convalescent COVID-19 originated in the United States, Italy and Spain. Sources were T cells, B-cell-depleted T cells, or PBMCs; the material itself was cDNA or gDNA.

This CDR3 contains 12 residues. Per the original methods: Reference gene primer amplification gave nucleated cell count estimates. TCRdb keeps only in-frame clones here, not all; method: immunoSEQ multiplex PCR. V, J and clone size were drawn from that table, and D and trimming were deduced from the DNA. The table shows a few hundred thousand clones, with approximately 90% occurring only once. Material: peripheral blood. The rearrangement links TRBV21-1 to TRBJ1-1; TRBD1 reflects the table's D call only, with no check against the DNA. TRBV21-1 has pseudogene status. The TCR comes from a woman aged 60-75 years with acute or convalescent COVID-19. The CDR3 sequence is CASSKGHREAFF. The CDR3 nucleotides read TGTGCCAGCAGCAAAGGGCACCGTGAAGCTTTCTTT.